The 12 T cell receptor beta chains given below trace back to one sample, sequenced in a study of monozygotic twins with inflammatory bowel disease. No DNA is given; TCRdb re-called the 5' RACE reads and lists each CDR3 protein once. The ten most abundant clones cover 1.6% of a sample with around 190,000 distinct CDR3 sequences. Sequencing was carried out using blood. Receptors originate from a human donor with ulcerative colitis or Crohn's disease, or a healthy co-twin of an affected twin (not recorded which).

The chain uses TRBV29-1 and TRBJ2-7; TCRdb lists TRBD1, though no DNA is available to test this call. CDR3 size: 13 residues. CDR1 and CDR2 (germline): SQVTM, ANQGSEA. The chain's CDR3 is CSVVRGGLNEQYF.

This rearrangement joins TRBV5-1 to TRBJ2-1. CDR1 and CDR2 from the germline V gene are SGHRS and YFSETQ. The CDR3 contains 15 residues. CDR3 loop: CASSLAPDSYNEQFF.

V gene TRBV12-3 or TRBV12-4 combines with J gene TRBJ2-3; TCRdb calls TRBD1, which cannot be checked without DNA. The CDR3 is 14 amino acids. This chain's CDR3 is CASSPGFSTDTQYF.

V gene TRBV10-3 combines with J gene TRBJ2-5; as DNA is missing, the TRBD1 call by TCRdb cannot be tested. The CDR3 length is 13 residues. Per germline, CDR1 ENHRY and CDR2 SYGVKD. CDR3 region: CAISGTGEETQYF.

This chain links TRBV29-1 with TRBJ1-1; TCRdb reports TRBD1, a call that lacks DNA to check it against. Germline CDR1 is SQVTM and CDR2 is ANQGSEA. CDR3 length equals 12 residues. The chain's CDR3 is CSATDMNTEAFF. Using reference TRBV29-1 and TRBJ1-1 for the parts outside the CDR3, the full variable domain is SAVISQKPSRDICQRGTSLTIQCQVDSQVTMMFWYRQQPGQSLTLIATANQGSEATYESGFVIDKFPISRPNLTFSTLTVSNMSPEDSSIYLCSATDMNTEAFFGQGTRLTVV.

This chain connects TRBV6-1 to TRBJ2-7; without DNA, the TCRdb call of TRBD2 cannot be checked. CDR1 and CDR2 from the germline V gene are MNHNS and SASEGT. The CDR3 has 15 amino acids. The CDR3 reads CASSLTLAAAYEQYF.

The chain carries TRBV19 and TRBJ2-1; TCRdb gives TRBD1 as the D gene, but with no DNA this cannot be confirmed. CDR3 length equals 15 residues. Per germline, CDR1 LNHDA and CDR2 SQIVND (reference sequence). CDR3 sequence: CASSMHRDPRQEQFF.

The chain combines TRBV6-1 with TRBJ2-3; without DNA, the TCRdb call of TRBD1 cannot be checked. This CDR3 is 17 amino acids long. Germline V CDR1 and CDR2: MNHNS, SASEGT. CDR3 residues: CASSEVGWQPPTDTQYF.

The chain joins TRBV3-1 to TRBJ1-5; TCRdb selects TRBD1, and the lack of DNA leaves this call unchecked. The CDR3 runs to 17 residues. The germline V gene encodes CDR1 LGHDT and CDR2 YNNKEL (reference sequence). This CDR3 is CASSQGPGQGSNQPQHF.

The rearrangement links TRBV5-1 to TRBJ2-7; no DNA is available, so the TRBD1 call from TCRdb remains unchecked. This CDR3 is 12 amino acids long. Germline lookup yields CDR1 SGHRS and CDR2 YFSETQ. The CDR3 region is CASRDSTYEQYF.

V and J are TRBV5-4 and TRBJ2-3. The CDR3 runs 13 residues. Germline loops: CDR1 SGHNT, CDR2 YYREEE (reference sequence). The CDR3 loop reads CASSLINTDTQYF.

This chain connects TRBV12-3 or TRBV12-4 to TRBJ2-1; TCRdb calls TRBD1, which cannot be checked without DNA. The CDR3 runs 13 residues. CDR3 sequence reads: CASSWIRGDRGFF.